This passage covers 23 T cell receptor beta chains from one sample sequenced in a study of blood T cell repertoires in COVID-19. Method: immunoSEQ multiplex PCR; TCRdb's copy keeps in-frame clones and lacks some. This table holds over 120,000 clones, approximately 88% found once. Material for sequencing was peripheral blood. These receptor sequences come from a woman aged 50 to 60 with acute or convalescent COVID-19.

This clone was detected only a few times. V gene TRBV7-8 combines with J gene TRBJ1-4; D possibly corresponds to TRBD1 (6 bases). CDR1 SGHVS and CDR2 FQNEAQ come from the germline V gene. The CDR3 has 17 residues. The V end lost 4 bases, the J end lost 0 bases, and 15 bases lay between the germline ends. The CDR3 bases are TGTGCCAGCAGCTCGTGGACAGCCTCTGCAACTAATGAAAAACTGTTTTTT. Its translation: CASSSWTASATNEKLFF.

The chain joins TRBV5-1 to TRBJ2-1, with TRBD2 matching over 9 bases. This CDR3 is built from 15 residues. Germline CDR1 SGHRS, CDR2 YFSETQ. V lost 6 bases to trimming and J lost 3 bases; unmatched junction nucleotides: 7. CDR3 protein: CASKVIAGVYNEQFF. The CDR3 DNA sequence: TGCGCCAGCAAGGTAATAGCGGGAGTCTACAATGAGCAGTTCTTC. Full variable domain (outside the CDR3, taken from reference TRBV5-1 and TRBJ2-1): KAGVTQTPRYLIKTRGQQVTLSCSPISGHRSVSWYQQTPGQGLQFLFEYFSETQRNKGNFPGRFSGRQFSNSRSEMNVSTLELGDSALYLCASKVIAGVYNEQFFGPGTRLTVL.

The V and J genes are TRBV6-6 and TRBJ1-2; TRBD1 matches at 7 bases. Unmatched junction bases numbered 16, after V lost 5 bases and J lost 1 base. Germline lookup yields CDR1 MNHNY and CDR2 SVGAGI (reference sequence). CDR3 length: 18 residues. CDR3 residues: CASSLSGGASTLNYGYTF. The CDR3 DNA reads as TGTGCCAGCAGTCTTTCAGGGGGAGCCTCAACACTTAACTATGGCTACACCTTC.

V is TRBV3-1 (or the pseudogene TRBV3-2) and J is TRBJ1-2, with 10 bases matching TRBD1. Trimming removed 4 bases from V and 8 bases from J; junction bases left unmatched: 10. The CDR3 spans 15 residues. Germline V CDR1 and CDR2: LGHDT, YNNKEL (reference sequence). The CDR3 region has the DNA TGTGCCAGCAGCCCAGCGTCCGGGACAGGGGTCGGCTACACCTTC. Protein product: CASSPASGTGVGYTF.

The chain recombines TRBV7-2 with TRBJ1-1, with 8 positions matching TRBD1. Germline V gives CDR1 SGHTA, CDR2 FQGNSA. This CDR3 comprises 15 residues. V shed 1 base and J 10 bases; nucleotides not matched to a gene: 11. The CDR3: CASSLERWQGARAFF. The CDR3 DNA reads TGTGCCAGCAGCTTAGAAAGGTGGCAGGGGGCGCGAGCTTTCTTT.

This chain joins TRBV5-4 and TRBJ1-6; no clear D. This CDR3 region has 15 residues. In germline, CDR1 is SGHNT, CDR2 YYREEE (reference sequence). Trimming pared 0 bases from V and 5 bases from J, leaving 9 bases between. The chain's CDR3 is CASSLVAVNNSPLHF. In nucleotides, the CDR3 is TGTGCCAGCAGCTTGGTGGCGGTCAATAATTCACCCCTCCACTTT. The variable domain in full, with the rest retrieved from reference TRBV5-4 and TRBJ1-6, is ETGVTQSPTHLIKTRGQQVTLRCSSQSGHNTVSWYQQALGQGPQFIFQYYREEENGRGNFPPRFSGLQFPNYSSELNVNALELDDSALYLCASSLVAVNNSPLHFGNGTRLTVT.

This chain joins TRBV10-2 and TRBJ1-6; D is uncertain. The V and J ends lost 11 bases and 7 bases respectively, with 21 bases between them. Germline CDR1 and CDR2: WSHSY and SAAADI. The CDR3 has 15 amino acids. CDR3 residues: CAASQRFSPNSPLHF. The DNA for the CDR3 is TGCGCCGCCAGTCAACGTTTTTCACCCAATTCACCCCTCCACTTT.

Remarks on this clone: Other DNA sequences of this sample code for an identical CDR3. The V call is TRBV5-1, the J call TRBJ1-2; D is unresolved. CDR3 length: 12 amino acids. Trimming stripped 0 bases from V and 3 bases from J, with 3 bases between. Germline-derived CDR1 and CDR2 are SGHRS and YFSETQ. CDR3 sequence reads: CASSLADYGYTF. CDR3 coding DNA: TGCGCCAGCAGCTTGGCGGACTATGGCTACACCTTC. Drawing the rest from reference TRBV5-1 and TRBJ1-2, the complete variable domain is KAGVTQTPRYLIKTRGQQVTLSCSPISGHRSVSWYQQTPGQGLQFLFEYFSETQRNKGNFPGRFSGRQFSNSRSEMNVSTLELGDSALYLCASSLADYGYTFGSGTRLTVV.

The chain carries TRBV11-1 and TRBJ2-5; TRBD1 agrees at 8 bases. The CDR3 is made up of 14 amino acids. The germline gives CDR1 SGHAT, CDR2 FQDESV (reference sequence). V trimming: 6 bases; J trimming: 1 base; junction bases outside the gene matches: 4. As DNA, the CDR3 is TGTGCCAGCAGACGGGACAGGACCCAAGAGACCCAGTACTTC. Its translation is CASRRDRTQETQYF.

V is TRBV11-2 and J is TRBJ1-2; TRBD1 is a possible D gene (5 bases). This CDR3 has 13 amino acids. The V and J ends lost 6 bases and 4 bases respectively, with 12 bases between them. Germline CDR1 reads SGHAT; CDR2 reads FQNNGV. The chain's CDR3 is CASSMTDLYGYTF. DNA of the CDR3: TGTGCCAGCAGTATGACAGATCTCTATGGCTACACCTTC.

This clone was seen just once. The chain links TRBV7-9 to TRBJ2-7; tentatively, D is TRBD1 (5 bases). Germline V gene lookup returns CDR1 SEHNR and CDR2 FQNEAQ (reference sequence). Trimming shortened V by 5 bases and J by 5 bases, and 10 bases separated the two germline ends. This CDR3 region has 12 residues. The CDR3 reads CASSPTRDEQYF. CDR3 nucleotide sequence: TGTGCCAGCAGCCCCACCAGGGACGAGCAGTACTTC. The full variable domain, in which reference TRBV7-9 and TRBJ2-7 provide the parts outside the CDR3, is DTGVSQNPRHKITKRGQNVTFRCDPISEHNRLYWYRQTLGQGPEFLTYFQNEAQLEKSRLLSDRFSAERPKGSFSTLEIQRTEQGDSAMYLCASSPTRDEQYFGPGTRLTVT.

This chain uses TRBV5-4 with TRBJ2-1; 7 nucleotides agree with TRBD2. The V and J ends lost 0 bases and 6 bases, in that order; junction bases with no gene match: 3. Per germline, CDR1 SGHNT and CDR2 YYREEE (reference sequence). The CDR3 runs 14 residues. CDR3 sequence reads: CASSLGGSPNEQFF. Written as DNA, the CDR3 is TGTGCCAGCAGCTTGGGCGGGAGCCCCAATGAGCAGTTCTTC.

This chain uses TRBV19 with TRBJ1-1, with 7 nucleotides matching TRBD1. From germline, CDR1 is LNHDA and CDR2 SQIVND (reference sequence). The CDR3 sequence is 14 residues long. J was trimmed by 0 bases and V by 8 bases; bases with no gene match: 6. CDR3 region: CASLPGGVNTEAFF. The CDR3 DNA reads as TGTGCCAGTCTACCAGGGGGAGTGAACACTGAAGCTTTCTTT.

The chain employs TRBV5-1 and TRBJ2-5; 9 bases fit TRBD1. The CDR3 consists of 15 residues. Germline V gene sequence: CDR1 SGHRS, CDR2 YFSETQ. After removal of 4 bases from V and 2 bases from J, the junction contained 6 bases not matched to a gene. The DNA of the CDR3 is TGCGCCAGCAGCCAAGGGACAGGGAGACAAGAGACCCAGTACTTC. Protein product: CASSQGTGRQETQYF.

This clone turned up a few times. The chain couples TRBV30 to TRBJ1-5, with D possibly matching TRBD1 (5 bases). Germline CDR1 and CDR2: GTSNPN and SVGIG (reference sequence). Trimming took off 0 bases at V and 5 bases at J, with 8 bases between the two ends. The CDR3 spans 13 residues. The DNA of the CDR3 is TGTGCCTGGAGTGTAACGGGGGATCAGCCCCAGCATTTT. Protein sequence: CAWSVTGDQPQHF.

This clone was found once. The chain recombines TRBV7-3 with TRBJ2-7, with D possibly TRBD1 on 6 matching bases. Trimming took off 4 bases at V and 0 bases at J, with 16 bases between the two ends. Per the germline V gene, CDR1 is SGHTA and CDR2 is FQGTGA. CDR3 length: 16 amino acids. The DNA of the CDR3 is TGTGCCAGCAGCTCGAGGGGGACAAGTTTCTCCTACGAGCAGTACTTC. This gives the protein CASSSRGTSFSYEQYF.

The chain employs TRBV7-3 and TRBJ1-6; unclear D gene. V dropped 3 bases and J dropped 4 bases, with 4 bases sitting between them. CDR3 length equals 13 residues. Per germline, CDR1 SGHTA and CDR2 FQGTGA. The CDR3 sequence is CASSFSYNSPLHF. For the CDR3, the DNA is TGTGCCAGCAGCTTTAGTTATAATTCACCCCTCCACTTT.

V gene TRBV10-3 combines with J gene TRBJ1-1; TRBD1 aligns across 7 bases. The CDR3 runs to 14 residues. Germline loops: CDR1 ENHRY, CDR2 SYGVKD. The V gene end was trimmed by 5 bases and the J gene end by 0 bases; junction bases not matched to a gene: 3. The CDR3 sequence: CAISPDRLNTEAFF. For the CDR3, the DNA is TGTGCCATCAGTCCGGACAGGTTGAACACTGAAGCTTTCTTT.

V usage is TRBV18 and J usage is TRBJ2-3; 7 bases are shared with TRBD2. Trimming removed 3 bases from V and 4 bases from J; junction bases left unmatched: 13. This CDR3 spans 17 amino acids. CDR1 is KGHSH, CDR2 LQKENI, per germline. CDR3 coding DNA: TGTGCCAGCTCACCCAAAGCACAAGCGGGATATCCAGATACGCAGTATTTT. This gives the protein CASSPKAQAGYPDTQYF.

This rearrangement joins TRBV11-2 to TRBJ2-6; D remains ambiguous. CDR1 and CDR2 (germline): SGHAT, FQNNGV. The CDR3 extends over 15 amino acids. The V gene lost 7 bases and the J gene lost 0 bases, with 10 bases spanning the gap. The CDR3 coding sequence is TGTGCCAGCACCCTTGGGCTCTCTGGGGCCAACGTCCTGACTTTC. Its translation is CASTLGLSGANVLTF.

The genes are TRBV24-1 and TRBJ1-2; 10 bases fit TRBD1. V dropped 9 bases and J dropped 0; count of bases not matched to a gene: 6. The CDR3 covers 15 residues. Germline V gives CDR1 KGHDR, CDR2 SFDVKD. This CDR3 is CATGDRGATNYGYTF. The CDR3 bases are TGTGCCACCGGGGACAGGGGCGCCACTAACTATGGCTACACCTTC.

The gene calls are TRBV7-3 and TRBJ1-5; D may be TRBD1 (5 bases). Germline V gives CDR1 SGHTA, CDR2 FQGTGA. V dropped 5 bases and J dropped 4 bases, with 9 bases sitting between them. The CDR3 runs to 13 residues. CDR3 in amino acids: CASSIGQNQPQHF. The CDR3 DNA reads as TGTGCCAGCAGCATAGGACAAAATCAGCCCCAGCATTTT. The full variable domain, its missing parts supplied by reference TRBV7-3 and TRBJ1-5, is GAGVSQTPSNKVTEKGKYVELRCDPISGHTALYWYRQSLGQGPEFLIYFQGTGAADDSGLPNDRFFAVRPEGSVSTLKIQRTERGDSAVYLCASSIGQNQPQHFGDGTRLSIL.

This clone was picked up one time. J is TRBJ2-7 and V is TRBV11-2; 7 bases agree with TRBD2. Germline V lookup: CDR1 SGHAT, CDR2 FQNNGV. V gave up 3 bases and J gave up 2 bases; unmatched junction bases: 7. The CDR3 is 15 amino acids. The CDR3 DNA reads as TGTGCCAGCAGCTTGGCTAGCGGTAATACCTACGAGCAGTACTTC. As protein: CASSLASGNTYEQYF. The full variable domain, in which reference TRBV11-2 and TRBJ2-7 provide the parts outside the CDR3, is EAGVAQSPRYKIIEKRQSVAFWCNPISGHATLYWYQQILGQGPKLLIQFQNNGVVDDSQLPKDRFSAERLKGVDSTLKIQPAKLEDSAVYLCASSLASGNTYEQYFGPGTRLTVT.